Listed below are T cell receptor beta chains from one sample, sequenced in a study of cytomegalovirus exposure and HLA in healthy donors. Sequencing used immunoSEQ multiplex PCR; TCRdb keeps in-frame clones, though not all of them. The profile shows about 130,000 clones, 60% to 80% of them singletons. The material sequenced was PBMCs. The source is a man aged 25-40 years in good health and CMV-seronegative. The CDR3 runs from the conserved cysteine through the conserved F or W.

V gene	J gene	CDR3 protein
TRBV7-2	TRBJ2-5	CASSLAGLSNKETQYF
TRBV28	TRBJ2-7	CASSFGGSPNEQYF
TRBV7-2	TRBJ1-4	CASSLSTGGEKLFF
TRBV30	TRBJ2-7	CAWNRARTGGPYEQYF
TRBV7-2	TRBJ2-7	CASSPDYYEQYF
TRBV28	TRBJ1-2	CASTTEGAYGYTF
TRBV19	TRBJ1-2	CASSPRHDNYGYTF
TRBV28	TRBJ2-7	CASSQRVPTIYEQYF
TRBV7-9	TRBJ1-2	CASSLDFGRYGYTF
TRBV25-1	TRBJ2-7	CASRGHTENYEQYF
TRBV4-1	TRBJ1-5	CASSQGPRQGLYSNQPQHF
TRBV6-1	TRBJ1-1	CASSLTLNTEAFF
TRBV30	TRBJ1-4	CAGQFRQGEEKLFF
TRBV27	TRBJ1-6	CATGAGLGSYNSPLHF
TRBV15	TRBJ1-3	CATSREGRAVDTIYF
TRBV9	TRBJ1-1	CASSVAEVSSTEAFF
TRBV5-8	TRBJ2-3	CASSLGHISTDTQYF
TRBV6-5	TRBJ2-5	CASLDIGETQYF
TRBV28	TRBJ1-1	CASSPQVSEAFF
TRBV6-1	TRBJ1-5	CASSEGAVSNQPQHF
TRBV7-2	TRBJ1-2	CASSADRGLRGYTF
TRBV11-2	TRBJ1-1	CASSFTFPDQGAFF
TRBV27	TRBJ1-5	CASSFFTGSNQPQHF
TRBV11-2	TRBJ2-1	CASRRTSGNYNEQFF
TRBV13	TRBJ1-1	CASSFIGGNTEAFF
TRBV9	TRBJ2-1	CASSVAGENEQFF
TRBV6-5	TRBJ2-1	CASSYSVAGVGEQFF
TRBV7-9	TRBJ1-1	CSSSLGRGRETEAFF
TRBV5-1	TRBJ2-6	CASSLSRGANVLTF
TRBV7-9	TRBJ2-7	CASSILSYEQYF
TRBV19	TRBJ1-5	CASSIRGNSNQPQHF
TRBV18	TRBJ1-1	CASSVGRDAFF
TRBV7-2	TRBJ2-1	CASSSYLRLAGVKGNEQFF
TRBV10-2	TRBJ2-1	CASSDCKRGGVF
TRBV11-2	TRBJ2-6	CASSLISRSGANVLTF
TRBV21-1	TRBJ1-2	CASSKTGNYGYTF
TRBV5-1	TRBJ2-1	CASSLLADNEQFF
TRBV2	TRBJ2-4	CASRSLAKNIQYF
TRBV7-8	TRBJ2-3	CASSPGTASDTQYF
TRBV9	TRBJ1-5	CASSEGGQGPNQPQHF
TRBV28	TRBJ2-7	CASSPWAGSYEQYF
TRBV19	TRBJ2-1	CASSLLSSGRNEQFF
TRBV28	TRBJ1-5	CACTGGGGNQPQHF
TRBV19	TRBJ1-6	CASSTQGTANSPLHF
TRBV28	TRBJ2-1	CASTPGRGRSYNEQFF
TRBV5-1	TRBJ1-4	CASSPNQQGANEKLFF
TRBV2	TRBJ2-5	CASSVGRRETQYF
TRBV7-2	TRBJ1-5	CASSREMPQHF
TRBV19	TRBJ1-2	CASSPTANYGYTF
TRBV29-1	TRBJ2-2	CSVVRTGELFF
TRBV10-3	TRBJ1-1	CAIGLDREDTEAFF
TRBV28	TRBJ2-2	CASRKRSGFSGRAATGELFF
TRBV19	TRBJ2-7	CASSLTGTEYYEQYF
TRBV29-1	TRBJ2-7	CSVGPGANDEQYF
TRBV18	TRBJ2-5	CASSPPGLAQETQYF
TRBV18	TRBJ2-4	CASSPPTGSNGIQYF
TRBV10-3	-	CAISERGNYEQYF
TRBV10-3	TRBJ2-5	CAISESVLAGETQYF
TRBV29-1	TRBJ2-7	CSVVNPRDRVYEQYF